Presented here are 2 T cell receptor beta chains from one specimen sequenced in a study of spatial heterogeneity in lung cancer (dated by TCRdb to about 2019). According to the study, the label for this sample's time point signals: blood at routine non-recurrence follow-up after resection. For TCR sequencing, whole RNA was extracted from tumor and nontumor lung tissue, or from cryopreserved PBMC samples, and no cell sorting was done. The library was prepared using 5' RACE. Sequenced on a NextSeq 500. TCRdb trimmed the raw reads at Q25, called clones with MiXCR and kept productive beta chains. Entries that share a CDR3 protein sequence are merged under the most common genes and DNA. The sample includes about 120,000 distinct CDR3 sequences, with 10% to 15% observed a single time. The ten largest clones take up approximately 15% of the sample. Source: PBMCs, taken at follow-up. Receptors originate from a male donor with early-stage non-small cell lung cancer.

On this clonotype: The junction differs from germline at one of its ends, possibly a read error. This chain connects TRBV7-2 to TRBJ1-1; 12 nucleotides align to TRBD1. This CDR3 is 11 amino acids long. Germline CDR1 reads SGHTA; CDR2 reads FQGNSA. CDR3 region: CASSSRDRGPF. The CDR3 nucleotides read TGTGCCAGCAGCAGCCGGGACAGGGGGCCCTTT.

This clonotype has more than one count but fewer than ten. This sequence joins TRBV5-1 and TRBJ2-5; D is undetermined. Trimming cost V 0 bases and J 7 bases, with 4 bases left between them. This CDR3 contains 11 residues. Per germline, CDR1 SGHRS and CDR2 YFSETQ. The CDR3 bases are TGCGCCAGCAGCTTGGACGGGACCCAGTACTTC. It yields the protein CASSLDGTQYF. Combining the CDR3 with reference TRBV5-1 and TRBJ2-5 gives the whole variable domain KAGVTQTPRYLIKTRGQQVTLSCSPISGHRSVSWYQQTPGQGLQFLFEYFSETQRNKGNFPGRFSGRQFSNSRSEMNVSTLELGDSALYLCASSLDGTQYFGPGTRLLVL.